This T cell receptor beta chain was sequenced during a study of response to subunit inactivated influenza vaccine. Regarding the study as a whole: Few additional T cells are recruited per seasonal influenza vaccination, authors suggested.

TCRdb re-called the RT-PCR reads through MiXCR, storing one row per CDR3 protein. Found here are 650,000 to 800,000 distinct CDR3 sequences, about 18% of them singletons; the top ten hold under 13%. This clonotype was recorded at least ten times. Its antigen is not identified. The CDR3 extends over 15 amino acids. Germline loops: CDR1 SGHRS, CDR2 YFSETQ. V was pared by 0 bases and J by 7 bases, with 14 bases between. Source: PBMCs from blood, taken roughly 5 days after vaccination. The chain uses TRBV5-1 and TRBJ2-1, with unresolved D. The clonotype originates from a middle-aged man who received an inactivated influenza vaccine. The CDR3 loop is CASSLAFGLVNEQFF. The CDR3 nucleotides are TGCGCCAGCAGCTTGGCCTTTGGGTTAGTAAATGAGCAGTTCTTC. Filled out from reference TRBV5-1 and TRBJ2-1, the complete variable domain reads KAGVTQTPRYLIKTRGQQVTLSCSPISGHRSVSWYQQTPGQGLQFLFEYFSETQRNKGNFPGRFSGRQFSNSRSEMNVSTLELGDSALYLCASSLAFGLVNEQFFGPGTRLTVL.